This record looks at one TCR beta chain sequence and its context. Its antigen is unidentified. This sample is part of a study of T cell responses to AZD1222 COVID-19 vaccine. TCRdb's copy holds only in-frame clones and misses some; the assay was immunoSEQ multiplex PCR. Seen here are fewer than 150,000 clones, 80% to 95% observed once, and the top ten hold 6% to 7.5%. Overall study results and limits: White British donors predominated, females outnumbered males, and clonal diversity was possibly underestimated. Just a handful of people given AZD1222 tested seropositive at baseline.

This CDR3 is 10 amino acids long. Between the trimmed V and J ends, which lost 8 bases and 9 bases, there was a span of 10 bases. Germline V lookup: CDR1 MNHEY, CDR2 SMNVEV (reference sequence). The chain employs TRBV27 and TRBJ2-5; D gene uncertain. This specimen consisted of peripheral blood, obtained 28 days after the second AZD1222 dose. The receptor's source is an adult who received the AZD1222 COVID-19 vaccine. The CDR3 spells CASPGEPQYF. DNA of the CDR3: TGTGCCAGCCCAGGAGAACCCCAGTACTTC.